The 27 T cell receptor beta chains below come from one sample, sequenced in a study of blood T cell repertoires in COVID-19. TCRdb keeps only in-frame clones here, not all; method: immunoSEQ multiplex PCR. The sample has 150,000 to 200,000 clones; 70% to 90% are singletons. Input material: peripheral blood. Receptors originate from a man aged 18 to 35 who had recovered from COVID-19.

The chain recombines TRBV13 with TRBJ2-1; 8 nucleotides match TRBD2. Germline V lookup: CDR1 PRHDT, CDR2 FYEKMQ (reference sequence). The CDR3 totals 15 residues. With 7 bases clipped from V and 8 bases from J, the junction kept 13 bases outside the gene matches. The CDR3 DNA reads TGTGCCAGCAACTCCGGGACTAGGCCCATCGATGAGCAGTTCTTC. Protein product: CASNSGTRPIDEQFF.

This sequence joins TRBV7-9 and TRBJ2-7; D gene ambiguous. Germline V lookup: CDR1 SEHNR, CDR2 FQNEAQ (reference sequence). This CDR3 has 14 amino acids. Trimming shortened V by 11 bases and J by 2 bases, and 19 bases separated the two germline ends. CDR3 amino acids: CACSQQSTAYEQYF. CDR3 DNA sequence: TGTGCCTGCTCTCAACAGTCTACGGCCTACGAGCAGTACTTC.

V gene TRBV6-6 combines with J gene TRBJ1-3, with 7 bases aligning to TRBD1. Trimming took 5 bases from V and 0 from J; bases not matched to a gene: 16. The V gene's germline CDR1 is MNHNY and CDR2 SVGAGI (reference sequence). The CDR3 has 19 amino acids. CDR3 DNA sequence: TGTGCCAGCAGTCGGGACAGAACTCTACTAAATCCCTCTGGAAACACCATATATTTT. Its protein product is CASSRDRTLLNPSGNTIYF.

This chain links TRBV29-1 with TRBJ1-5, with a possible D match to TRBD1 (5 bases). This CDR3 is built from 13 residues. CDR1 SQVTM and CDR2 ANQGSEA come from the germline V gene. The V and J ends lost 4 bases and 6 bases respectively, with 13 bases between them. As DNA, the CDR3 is TGCAGCGTTGCGGAGAGGGGAGGTCAGCCCCAGCATTTT. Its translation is CSVAERGGQPQHF. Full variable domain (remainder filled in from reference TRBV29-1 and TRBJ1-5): SAVISQKPSRDICQRGTSLTIQCQVDSQVTMMFWYRQQPGQSLTLIATANQGSEATYESGFVIDKFPISRPNLTFSTLTVSNMSPEDSSIYLCSVAERGGQPQHFGDGTRLSIL.

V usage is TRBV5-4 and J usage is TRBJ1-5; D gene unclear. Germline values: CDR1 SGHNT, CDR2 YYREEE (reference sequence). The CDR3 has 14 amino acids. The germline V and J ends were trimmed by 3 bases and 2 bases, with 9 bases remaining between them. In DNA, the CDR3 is TGTGCCAGCAGCTCGGACGGGGGCAATCAGCCCCAGCATTTT. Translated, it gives CASSSDGGNQPQHF.

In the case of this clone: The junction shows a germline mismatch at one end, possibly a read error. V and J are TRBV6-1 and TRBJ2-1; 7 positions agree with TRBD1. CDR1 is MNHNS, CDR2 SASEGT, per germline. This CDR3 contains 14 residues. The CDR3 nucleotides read TGTGCCAGCAGATACCGGGACAGCTACACTGAGCAGTTCTTC. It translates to CASRYRDSYTEQFF.

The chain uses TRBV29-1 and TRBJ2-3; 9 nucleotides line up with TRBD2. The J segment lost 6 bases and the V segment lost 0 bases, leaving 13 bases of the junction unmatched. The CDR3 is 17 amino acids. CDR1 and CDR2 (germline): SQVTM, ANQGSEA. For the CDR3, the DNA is TGCAGCGTTGAAGATCGTCATAGCGGGAGATTTTTGGATACGCAGTATTTT. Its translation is CSVEDRHSGRFLDTQYF.

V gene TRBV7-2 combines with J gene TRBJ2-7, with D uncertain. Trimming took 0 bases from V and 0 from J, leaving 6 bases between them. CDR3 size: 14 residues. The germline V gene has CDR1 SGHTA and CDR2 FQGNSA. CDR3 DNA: TGTGCCAGCAGCTTAGCGGTGGCCTCCTACGAGCAGTACTTC. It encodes CASSLAVASYEQYF.

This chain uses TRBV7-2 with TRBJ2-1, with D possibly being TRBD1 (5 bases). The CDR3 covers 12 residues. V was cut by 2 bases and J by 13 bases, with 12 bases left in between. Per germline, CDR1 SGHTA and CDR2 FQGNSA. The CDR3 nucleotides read TGTGCCAGCAGCTTACAGGGCGAAAAACAGTTCTTC. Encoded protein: CASSLQGEKQFF.

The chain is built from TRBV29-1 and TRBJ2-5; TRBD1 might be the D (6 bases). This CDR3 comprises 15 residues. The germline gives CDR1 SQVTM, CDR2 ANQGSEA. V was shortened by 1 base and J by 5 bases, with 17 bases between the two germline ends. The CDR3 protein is CSVEARDIGWETQYF. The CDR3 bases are TGCAGCGTTGAAGCTCGGGACATTGGGTGGGAGACCCAGTACTTC.

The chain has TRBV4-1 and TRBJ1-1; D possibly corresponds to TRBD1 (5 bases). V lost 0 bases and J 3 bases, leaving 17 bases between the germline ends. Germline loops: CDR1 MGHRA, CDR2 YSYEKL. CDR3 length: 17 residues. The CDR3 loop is CASSQETPRQGYTEAFF. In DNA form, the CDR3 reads TGCGCCAGCAGCCAAGAAACTCCTCGGCAGGGATACACTGAAGCTTTCTTT.

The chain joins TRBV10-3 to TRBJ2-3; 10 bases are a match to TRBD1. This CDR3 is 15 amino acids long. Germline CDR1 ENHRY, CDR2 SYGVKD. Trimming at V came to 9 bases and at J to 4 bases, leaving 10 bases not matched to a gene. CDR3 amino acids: CAIPGQGLVADTQYF. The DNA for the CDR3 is TGTGCCATACCGGGACAGGGGCTTGTCGCAGATACGCAGTATTTT.

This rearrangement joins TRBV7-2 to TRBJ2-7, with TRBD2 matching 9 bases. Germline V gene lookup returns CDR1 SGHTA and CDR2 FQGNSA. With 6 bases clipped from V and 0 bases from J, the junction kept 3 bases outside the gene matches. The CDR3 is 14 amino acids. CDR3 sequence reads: CASRPSGISYEQYF. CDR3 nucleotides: TGTGCCAGCAGACCTAGCGGGATCTCCTACGAGCAGTACTTC.

The CDR3 sequence is CASSPRQGETQYF. CDR3 nucleotides: TGTGCCAGCAGTCCCCGCCAGGGGGAGACCCAGTACTTC. The chain links TRBV12-3 or TRBV12-4 to TRBJ2-5; a possible D gene is TRBD1 (6 bases). Trimming left V 5 bases short and J 5 bases short, with 12 bases between. The CDR3 spans 13 residues.

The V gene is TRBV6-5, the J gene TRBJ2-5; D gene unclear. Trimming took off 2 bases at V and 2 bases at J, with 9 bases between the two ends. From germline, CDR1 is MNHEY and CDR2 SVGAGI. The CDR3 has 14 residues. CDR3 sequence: CASSYTVFQETQYF. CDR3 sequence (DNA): TGTGCCAGCAGTTACACGGTATTTCAAGAGACCCAGTACTTC.

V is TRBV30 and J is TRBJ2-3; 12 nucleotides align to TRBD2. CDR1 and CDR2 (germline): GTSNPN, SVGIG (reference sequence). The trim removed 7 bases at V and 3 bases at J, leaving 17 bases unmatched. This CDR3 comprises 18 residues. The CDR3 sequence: CASLSPTSSGRGTDTQYF. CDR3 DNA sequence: TGTGCCTCTCTATCCCCGACCTCTAGCGGGAGGGGGACAGATACGCAGTATTTT.

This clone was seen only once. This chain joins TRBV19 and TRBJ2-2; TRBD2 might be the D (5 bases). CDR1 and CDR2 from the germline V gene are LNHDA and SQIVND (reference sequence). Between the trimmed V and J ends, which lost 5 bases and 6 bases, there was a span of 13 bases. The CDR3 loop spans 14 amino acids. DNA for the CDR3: TGTGCCAGTAGTGTCACGGGGTCTTCCGGGGAGCTGTTTTTT. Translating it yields CASSVTGSSGELFF.

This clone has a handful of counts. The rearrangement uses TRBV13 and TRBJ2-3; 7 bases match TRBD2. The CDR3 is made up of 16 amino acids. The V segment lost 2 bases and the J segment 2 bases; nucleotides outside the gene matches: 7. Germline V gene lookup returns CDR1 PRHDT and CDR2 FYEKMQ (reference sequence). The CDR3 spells CASSLRDYISTDTQYF. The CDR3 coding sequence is TGTGCCAGCAGCTTAAGGGACTATATCTCCACAGATACGCAGTATTTT.

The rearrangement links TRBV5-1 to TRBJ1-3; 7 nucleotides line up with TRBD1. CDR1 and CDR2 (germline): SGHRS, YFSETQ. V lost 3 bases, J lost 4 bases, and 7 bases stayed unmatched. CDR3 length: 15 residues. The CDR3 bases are TGCGCCAGCAGCTATACAGGGGATGGGGGAAACACCATATATTTT. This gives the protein CASSYTGDGGNTIYF.

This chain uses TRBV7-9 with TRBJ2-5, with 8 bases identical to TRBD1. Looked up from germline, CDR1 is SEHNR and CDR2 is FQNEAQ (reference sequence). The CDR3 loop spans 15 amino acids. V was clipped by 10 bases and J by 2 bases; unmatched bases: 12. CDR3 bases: TGTGCCACCTCCTACAGGGGGAGAGAACAAGAGACCCAGTACTTC. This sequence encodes CATSYRGREQETQYF.

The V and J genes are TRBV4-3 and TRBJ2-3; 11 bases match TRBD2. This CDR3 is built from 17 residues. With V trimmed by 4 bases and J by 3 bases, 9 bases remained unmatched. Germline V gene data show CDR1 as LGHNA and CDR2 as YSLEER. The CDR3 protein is CASSPTSGRLVTDTQYF. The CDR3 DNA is TGCGCCAGCAGCCCAACTAGCGGGAGATTGGTAACAGATACGCAGTATTTT.

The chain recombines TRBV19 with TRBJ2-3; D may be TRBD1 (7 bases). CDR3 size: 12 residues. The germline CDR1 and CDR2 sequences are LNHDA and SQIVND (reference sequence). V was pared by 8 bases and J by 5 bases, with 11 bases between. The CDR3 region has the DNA TGTGCCAGTTGTCAGGGGGGAGATACGCAGTATTTT. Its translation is CASCQGGDTQYF.

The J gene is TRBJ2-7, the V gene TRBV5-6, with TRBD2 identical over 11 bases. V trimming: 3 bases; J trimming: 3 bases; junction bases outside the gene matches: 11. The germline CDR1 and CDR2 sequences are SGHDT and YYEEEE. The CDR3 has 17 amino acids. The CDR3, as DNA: TGTGCCAGCAGCTCGGGACTAGCGGCTACTACTTACTACGAGCAGTACTTC. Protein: CASSSGLAATTYYEQYF.

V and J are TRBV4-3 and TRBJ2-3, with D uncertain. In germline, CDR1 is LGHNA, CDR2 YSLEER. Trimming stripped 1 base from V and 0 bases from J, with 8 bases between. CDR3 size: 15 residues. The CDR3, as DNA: TGCGCCAGCAGCCAAGGAATAGCTAGCACAGATACGCAGTATTTT. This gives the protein CASSQGIASTDTQYF.

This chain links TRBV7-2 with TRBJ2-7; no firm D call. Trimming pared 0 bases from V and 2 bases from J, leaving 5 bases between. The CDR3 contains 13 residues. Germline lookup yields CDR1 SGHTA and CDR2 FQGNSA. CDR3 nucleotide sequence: TGTGCCAGCAGCTTAGCACTGGCCTACGAGCAGTACTTC. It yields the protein CASSLALAYEQYF.

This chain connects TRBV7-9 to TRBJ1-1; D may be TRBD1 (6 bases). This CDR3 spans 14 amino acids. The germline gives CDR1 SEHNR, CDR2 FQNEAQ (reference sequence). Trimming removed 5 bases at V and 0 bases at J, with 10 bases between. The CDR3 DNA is TGTGCCAGCAGCCCGGACAGCCTGAACACTGAAGCTTTCTTT. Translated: CASSPDSLNTEAFF.

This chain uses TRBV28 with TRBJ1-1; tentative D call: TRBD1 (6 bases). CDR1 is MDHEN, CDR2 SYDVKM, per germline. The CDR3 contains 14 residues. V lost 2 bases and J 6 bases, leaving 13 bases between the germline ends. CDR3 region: CASSLTGREPEAFF. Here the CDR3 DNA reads TGTGCCAGCAGTTTAACAGGGAGAGAGCCTGAAGCTTTCTTT.